A selection of T cell receptor beta chains follows, all from one sample in a study of T cell repertoires in cytomegalovirus infection. TCRdb ran MiXCR on the reads and lists one entry per CDR3 protein. The table has about 7,900 distinct CDR3 sequences, around 50% seen once. For these TCRs, the target antigens are not known. Sequencing input: PBMCs, sequenced either directly or after in vitro stimulation (not recorded which). These receptors were obtained from a human donor in good health (CMV status not recorded). Some clones in this sample may be carry-over from other donors' samples. CDR3s include the opening cysteine and the closing phenylalanine or tryptophan. The order of the fields is clone size, J gene, D gene, V gene, CDR3 DNA, CDR3 protein. A D gene is named only where the DNA matches it firmly. The size of a clone is reported for some rows only, either as once, few or many, or as a class for expanded clones.

clone_size: once; j_call: TRBJ1-4; d_call: TRBD1; v_call: TRBV5-1; cdr3_nt: TGCGCCAGCAGCTTGGAGGGACAGGGCATGCTCGGGGGTTTCGAAAAACTGTTTTTT; cdr3_aa: CASSLEGQGMLGGFEKLFF
clone_size: .; j_call: TRBJ2-1; d_call: .; v_call: TRBV6-6; cdr3_nt: TGTGCCAGCAGTTACTCGAAACGCAAGAACTACAATGAGCAGTTCTTC; cdr3_aa: CASSYSKRKNYNEQFF
clone_size: .; j_call: TRBJ1-1; d_call: .; v_call: TRBV7-2; cdr3_nt: TGTGCCAGCAGCTTAGATTCTAGTGTCTCGAACCCTGAAGATTACTTT; cdr3_aa: CASSLDSSVSNPEDYF
clone_size: few; j_call: TRBJ1-5; d_call: .; v_call: TRBV28; cdr3_nt: TGTGCCAGCAGTCCAACAGCCGTTAGCAATCAGCCCCAGCATTTT; cdr3_aa: CASSPTAVSNQPQHF
clone_size: .; j_call: TRBJ2-1; d_call: .; v_call: TRBV5-1; cdr3_nt: TGCGCCAGCAGCTTGTTCTCGACAGCGGGCAAGGAGCCGTTATTC; cdr3_aa: CASSLFSTAGKEPLF
clone_size: .; j_call: TRBJ2-7; d_call: TRBD1; v_call: TRBV20-1; cdr3_nt: TGCAGTGCTGATCCCCTCGAGTCAGGGGGTGTAGAGCAGTACTTC; cdr3_aa: CSADPLESGGVEQYF
clone_size: .; j_call: TRBJ2-1; d_call: TRBD2; v_call: TRBV9; cdr3_nt: TGTGCCAGCAGCGTAGGTTTAGCGGGGATCAATGAGCAGTTCTTC; cdr3_aa: CASSVGLAGINEQFF
clone_size: .; j_call: TRBJ2-3; d_call: .; v_call: TRBV7-2; cdr3_nt: TGTGCCATAAGCTTAACGGACAAGATATATACGCAGTCTTTT; cdr3_aa: CAISLTDKIYTQSF
clone_size: few; j_call: TRBJ2-3; d_call: .; v_call: TRBV7-3; cdr3_nt: TGTGCCAGCAGCTTAGAAGGCATTCGGACAGATACGCAGTATTTT; cdr3_aa: CASSLEGIRTDTQYF
clone_size: .; j_call: TRBJ2-3; d_call: TRBD2; v_call: TRBV12-3/TRBV12-4; cdr3_nt: TGTGCCAGCAGTTTAGCGGGGGGGACAGATACGCAGTATTTT; cdr3_aa: CASSLAGGTDTQYF
clone_size: .; j_call: TRBJ2-2; d_call: .; v_call: TRBV7-2; cdr3_nt: TGTGCCAGCAGCTTAGGAGCCGTGCTAGCGGAGGGGGCCGGGGAGCTGTTTTTT; cdr3_aa: CASSLGAVLAEGAGELFF
clone_size: .; j_call: TRBJ2-7; d_call: TRBD2; v_call: TRBV29-1; cdr3_nt: TGCAGCGTTGAAGATCCGAGCAGCGGGAGGGCACCCTACGAGCAGTACTTC; cdr3_aa: CSVEDPSSGRAPYEQYF
clone_size: .; j_call: TRBJ1-1; d_call: TRBD1; v_call: TRBV7-9; cdr3_nt: TGTGCCAGCAGATCGACAGGGTGCGTAACTGAAGCTTTCTTT; cdr3_aa: CASRSTGCVTEAFF
clone_size: .; j_call: TRBJ2-7; d_call: .; v_call: TRBV11-2; cdr3_nt: TGTGCCAGCAGCTCCGGGCGTTCGGAGCAGTACTTC; cdr3_aa: CASSSGRSEQYF
clone_size: few; j_call: TRBJ2-2; d_call: .; v_call: TRBV18; cdr3_nt: TGTGCCAGCTCGGAAATGAACACCGGGGAGCTGTTTTTT; cdr3_aa: CASSEMNTGELFF
clone_size: many; j_call: TRBJ2-3; d_call: TRBD2; v_call: TRBV20-1; cdr3_nt: TGCAGTGCTAGAGCTAGCGGTTCACGCACAGATACGCAGTATTTT; cdr3_aa: CSARASGSRTDTQYF
clone_size: many; j_call: TRBJ1-5; d_call: TRBD1; v_call: TRBV20-1; cdr3_nt: TGCAGTGCTTCGACAGGGCGAGTGTGGAGCAATCAGCCCCAGCATTTT; cdr3_aa: CSASTGRVWSNQPQHF
clone_size: many; j_call: TRBJ2-1; d_call: .; v_call: TRBV29-1; cdr3_nt: TGCAGCGCTCCGACGGCGCTCGGGCAGTTCTTC; cdr3_aa: CSAPTALGQFF
clone_size: .; j_call: TRBJ2-5; d_call: TRBD2; v_call: TRBV7-2; cdr3_nt: TGTGCCAGCAGCCTCATAGCGGGGGGGGGGGAGACCCAGTACTTC; cdr3_aa: CASSLIAGGGETQYF
clone_size: few; j_call: TRBJ1-2; d_call: .; v_call: TRBV6-1; cdr3_nt: TGTGCCAGCAGTGCCCAGACCGGCGAAGGCTACTATGGCTACACCTTC; cdr3_aa: CASSAQTGEGYYGYTF
clone_size: .; j_call: TRBJ2-3; d_call: .; v_call: TRBV9; cdr3_nt: TGTGCCAGCAGCGTCCAGGCAGATACGCAGTATTTT; cdr3_aa: CASSVQADTQYF
clone_size: .; j_call: TRBJ2-1; d_call: .; v_call: TRBV7-8; cdr3_nt: TGTGCCAGCAGCTTATTACAGGGATACAATGAGCAGTTCTTC; cdr3_aa: CASSLLQGYNEQFF
clone_size: many; j_call: TRBJ2-3; d_call: .; v_call: TRBV7-2; cdr3_nt: TGTGCCAGCACCCTTGGGTCCTGGGGCACAGATACGCAGTATTTT; cdr3_aa: CASTLGSWGTDTQYF
clone_size: many; j_call: TRBJ2-7; d_call: TRBD2; v_call: TRBV5-4; cdr3_nt: TGTGCCAGCAGCTTGGTAGGGACTAGGGGGTACGAGCAGTACTTC; cdr3_aa: CASSLVGTRGYEQYF
clone_size: .; j_call: TRBJ1-2; d_call: TRBD1; v_call: TRBV5-5; cdr3_nt: TGTGCAAGCACCTGGACAGGGTTGGTCTACACCTTC; cdr3_aa: CASTWTGLVYTF
clone_size: .; j_call: TRBJ2-7; d_call: .; v_call: TRBV13; cdr3_nt: TGTGCCAGCAGCTTAAGGGGAGCGAGATCCTACGAGCAGTACTTC; cdr3_aa: CASSLRGARSYEQYF
clone_size: .; j_call: TRBJ2-1; d_call: TRBD2; v_call: TRBV10-2; cdr3_nt: TGCGCCAGCAGTGAAATGAACCCGGGACTAGCGGTTTACAATGAGCCGTACTTC; cdr3_aa: CASSEMNPGLAVYNEPYF
clone_size: .; j_call: TRBJ2-1; d_call: .; v_call: TRBV5-3; cdr3_nt: TGTGCAGGCATCTGGGGGAATGAGCAGTTCTTC; cdr3_aa: CAGIWGNEQFF
clone_size: many; j_call: TRBJ1-2; d_call: .; v_call: TRBV7-6; cdr3_nt: TGTGCCAGCAGCTCCATAAAAACGACGGGAAAGTATGGCTACACCTTC; cdr3_aa: CASSSIKTTGKYGYTF
clone_size: .; j_call: TRBJ1-2; d_call: TRBD1; v_call: TRBV6-6; cdr3_nt: TGTGCCGGGGGGGGACAGGTCCACTATGGCTACACCTTC; cdr3_aa: CAGGGQVHYGYTF
clone_size: .; j_call: TRBJ2-5; d_call: .; v_call: TRBV19; cdr3_nt: TGTGCCAGTAGTATGATCACAGACCAAGAGACCCAGTACTTC; cdr3_aa: CASSMITDQETQYF
clone_size: few; j_call: TRBJ1-2; d_call: .; v_call: TRBV18; cdr3_nt: TGTGCCAGCTCACCACGGGGGGATGGCTACACCTTC; cdr3_aa: CASSPRGDGYTF
clone_size: few; j_call: TRBJ2-1; d_call: .; v_call: TRBV11-2; cdr3_nt: TGTGCCAGCAGCTTAGATTGGCCGAATGAGCAGTTCTTC; cdr3_aa: CASSLDWPNEQFF